This T cell receptor (beta chain) was observed in a study of human T cells and chemical hapten exposure. Background on the study: 2% DPC was applied to approximately 2 cm by approximately 2 cm of upper inner arm skin for sensitization.

Authors' data handling: Counting gave a median of roughly 97,000 TCRs per sample, with values ranging from about 23,224 to 690,600. TCRdb recomputed calls from the RACE reads with MiXCR, one row per CDR3 protein. The V and J calls reflect TCRdb's pipeline rather than the authors' work. The sample holds about 80,000 distinct CDR3 sequences; more than 9% are singletons and the top ten take around 1.4%. This clonotype was seen at least ten times. Its matching antigen is unknown. In germline, CDR1 is MNHNS, CDR2 SASEGT. CDR3 length: 14 amino acids. J was trimmed by 4 bases and V by 4 bases; bases with no gene match: 6. Study results and limitations: TCRs exceeding a frequency of 1 in 1000 stayed unchanged under DPC sensitization. Alopecia in all donors means immunity may differ from healthy individuals.

Time point: patch test 2, 6 weeks after DPC sensitization. Indicated treatment: therapeutic diphenylcyclopropenone sensitization with weekly scalp DPC. The sequence was collected from a young man with alopecia areata. Some clones in this sample may be carry-over from other donors' samples. The chain uses TRBV6-1 and TRBJ1-1; TRBD1 agrees at 7 bases. Specimen: whole blood, collected in connection with sensitization to the hapten diphenylcyclopropenone (DPC). As DNA, the CDR3 is TGTGCCAGCAGTGCCACAGGGGTGGCCACTGAAGCTTTCTTT. Its translation: CASSATGVATEAFF.